This TCR beta chain was identified in a study of identifying expanded T cells in peripheral blood. Healthy donors had no documented immune events, such as infections, while sampled. As for this clone: No antigen is known for it.

Clones were read by immunoSEQ multiplex PCR, and TCRdb kept only the in-frame ones, dropping some. Of 90,000 to 110,000 clones in the sample, approximately 90% were seen once. Germline V gene data show CDR1 as SGHTA and CDR2 as FQGNSA. The V end was cut by 0 bases, the J end by 7 bases, with 9 bases between. The CDR3 is 13 residues long. Study-wide results and caveats: Clone count variance between approximately 2-week samples rose with total template count. Differentially abundant clones: about 1.2 between replicates, 16.4 at around 14 days, 19 at four.

The sequence was obtained from a person aged 18 to 75 in good health. J is TRBJ2-5 and V is TRBV7-2, with D perhaps assigned TRBD1 or TRBD2 (5 bases each). The sequenced sample consisted of blood. The CDR3 DNA is TGTGCCAGCAGCTTAGCGAGGGGTCGGACCCAGTACTTC. It specifies CASSLARGRTQYF.